This T cell receptor (beta chain) stems from a study of precursors of human CD4 cytotoxic T cells (dated by TCRdb to the late 2010s). For the wider study: CD4+ memory subsets from approximately 13 donors in total were covered by the bulk TCR-seq analysis. Sequences for both the TCRalpha and TCRbeta chains came out of the TCR-seq analysis of 14 donors (table S7).

Broader findings and caveats from the paper: Expanded effector clonotypes accounted for a larger share of IL-7Rhigh TEMRA clonotypes than of TEM or TCM clonotypes. Only about 95% of the 14 donors were included in some bulk TCR-seq comparisons, suggesting that not every subset was available for every donor. More restricted TCR repertoires, with lower diversity and more expanded clonotypes, were shown by IL-7Rhigh and IL-7R- TEMRA subsets than by TCM and TEM subsets. According to the authors, an observational design in humans cannot definitively determine the direction of differentiation between precursor and effector cells.

Reading the germline V gene gives CDR1 MNHNS and CDR2 SASEGT. The CDR3 contains 13 residues, cysteine and phenylalanine counted. Just the 39-base CDR3 DNA is kept, in frame starting at base 1. The germline ends are 9 bases apart after V is trimmed by 4 bases and J by 3 bases. This clonotype is large (0.1 to 1%) in terms of sample share. Its recognized antigen is unknown. There are no base qualities to consult, and no much larger clone falls within one base. Sequencing instrument: Illumina MiSeq. Per the original workflow: Repertoire diversity was measured with the Shannon-Wiener index computed in VDJtools. TCRbeta clonotypes with a clonotype frequency of at least 3 were defined as expanded. The raw public data were reprocessed by TCRdb itself: fastp quality trimming at Q25, MiXCR clonotype calling, in-frame beta chains only. Identical CDR3 proteins give one entry, which carries the most common genes and DNA. TCRdb's processing, not the study's, gives the V and J calls here. This sample comprises 500 to 550 distinct CDR3 sequences, roughly 13% of them detected only once. The ten biggest clones cover about 12% of the sample.

To test for a precursor-effector relationship among CD4 cytotoxic T cells, four sorted CD4+ memory subsets (TCM, TEM, IL-7Rhigh TEMRA, IL-7R- TEMRA) underwent bulk UMI-based TCR sequencing. Cells were obtained from peripheral blood mononuclear cells that had been isolated from human blood. Here the chain combines TRBV6-1 and TRBJ1-1, and TRBD1 may be the D gene, going by 6 matching bases. The source is a human donor in good health. Source material: memory CD4+ T cells from blood (PBMCs). The CDR3 here reads CASSATGDTEAFF. The sequenced DNA is TGTGCCAGCAGTGCGACAGGAGACACTGAAGCTTTCTTT.